This T cell receptor (beta chain) emerged from a study of T cell changes during pregnancy in multiple sclerosis. The germline CDR1 and CDR2 sequences are SEHNR and FQNEAQ (reference sequence). V was clipped by 3 bases and J by 0 bases; unmatched bases: 15. CDR3 size: 19 residues. Produced via immunoSEQ multiplex PCR; TCRdb's table is partial and in-frame only. This sample carries tens of thousands of clones, 88% of them seen once, and the ten largest clones take about 0.38%. The chain uses TRBV7-9 and TRBJ1-1; TRBD1 matches 8 bases. Material: CD4+ T cells from peripheral blood mononuclear cells, obtained in the third trimester of pregnancy. This clonotype originated in a female donor with multiple sclerosis, enrolled in a pregnancy study. CDR3 DNA: TGTGCCAGCAGCTTCTGGACAGGGAGGGTGAGGTTATTGAACACTGAAGCTTTCTTT. As protein: CASSFWTGRVRLLNTEAFF.